The TCR beta chain described here comes from a study of Graves' ophthalmopathy and Graves' hyperthyroidism. This clonotype showed up many times. The CDR3 is 15 residues long. Germline V gives CDR1 MGHRA, CDR2 YSYEKL. V was shortened by 0 bases and J by 4 bases, with 9 bases between the two germline ends. TCR beta CDR3 regions were amplified from RNA transcripts. First-round RT-PCR employed HTBI primers, with a second-round multiplex PCR after it. One entry per CDR3 protein results from TCRdb running MiXCR on the multiplex PCR reads. Among about 380,000 distinct CDR3 sequences, less than 20% were seen once, and the ten largest hold approximately 7%.

The TCR sequence derives from a young woman with stable Graves' hyperthyroidism. The sequenced material came from peripheral blood. The chain uses TRBV4-1 and TRBJ2-2; weak D call: TRBD1 (5 bases). DNA of the CDR3: TGCGCCAGCAGCCAAGAGGGCAGGGCCACCGGGGAGCTGTTTTTT. Translation gives CASSQEGRATGELFF.